The sequence of this TCR beta chain was determined in a study of cytomegalovirus exposure and HLA in healthy donors. Study-level results: In a later analysis, CMV-associated beta chains were mostly HLA-associated, it appeared.

As concerns this clone: Its antigen remains unidentified.

Primers for the PCR totalled 60 Vbeta and 13 Jbeta. TCRdb's table, derived via immunoSEQ multiplex PCR, lists solely in-frame clones and lacks some. The table records over 200,000 clones, around four fifths of them present only once. The CDR3 extends over 13 amino acids. The germline V and J ends were trimmed by 7 bases and 4 bases, with 16 bases remaining between them. Germline CDR1 and CDR2: SQVTM and ANQGSEA. The V gene is TRBV29-1, the J gene TRBJ1-2; D gene uncertain. The source is an older woman in good health and CMV-seropositive. Sequencing was performed on PBMCs. For the CDR3, the DNA is TGCAGCGGTCACAGCGGTATCGGCTATGGCTACACCTTC. Protein sequence: CSGHSGIGYGYTF.